The 6 T cell receptor beta chains below were found in one sample sequenced in a study of T-cell memory formation after mild COVID-19. MiXCR was run by TCRdb on the 5' RACE reads, yielding one entry per CDR3 protein. This table has fewer than 250,000 distinct CDR3 sequences, roughly 14% appearing once. Sequencing was performed on PBMCs or a T cell subset sorted from them (not recorded which). Every receptor here comes from an adult woman who had mild COVID-19 (a few samples of this study predate the infection). Cell type and time point are not known.

This clonotype has only a few counts. V usage is TRBV19 and J usage is TRBJ1-1; no clear D gene. The CDR3 is 14 amino acids. V was clipped by 7 bases and J by 1 base, with 13 bases between them. CDR1 is LNHDA, CDR2 SQIVND, per germline (reference sequence). The chain's CDR3 is CASTLARENTEAFF. Written as DNA, the CDR3 is TGTGCCAGTACCCTTGCCAGAGAGAACACTGAAGCTTTCTTT. Filled out from reference TRBV19 and TRBJ1-1, the complete variable domain reads DGGITQSPKYLFRKEGQNVTLSCEQNLNHDAMYWYRQDPGQGLRLIYYSQIVNDFQKGDIAEGYSVSREKKESFPLTVTSAQKNPTAFYLCASTLARENTEAFFGQGTRLTVV.

This clonotype has a count of ten or more. This rearrangement joins TRBV5-1 to TRBJ2-3; a weak D match, TRBD2 (5 bases). Germline V lookup: CDR1 SGHRS, CDR2 YFSETQ. CDR3 length: 14 residues. Trimming removed 4 bases at V and 4 bases at J, with 13 bases between. The CDR3 region has the DNA TGCGCCAGCAGCGCCGGGCCCGGGGCAGATACGCAGTATTTT. It encodes CASSAGPGADTQYF.

The gene calls are TRBV12-3 or TRBV12-4 and TRBJ1-1, with unresolved D. The CDR3 is 12 amino acids. V gave up 6 bases and J gave up 5 bases, with 10 bases separating them. CDR3 sequence: CASRPFGTEAFF. CDR3 coding DNA: TGTGCCAGCAGGCCCTTCGGGACTGAAGCTTTCTTT.

This chain links TRBV9 with TRBJ2-1, with D perhaps TRBD2 (5 bases). CDR1 is SGDLS, CDR2 YYNGEE, per germline. This CDR3 is 14 amino acids long. V was clipped by 4 bases and J by 8 bases, with 16 bases between them. The CDR3 sequence is CASSWGPDGDEQFF. The CDR3 DNA reads as TGTGCCAGCAGCTGGGGTCCTGACGGGGATGAGCAGTTCTTC.

This clonotype appeared a few times. CDR3 nucleotide sequence: TGCGCCAGCAGCCCAAGATCAGGGGCCTCCTACGAGCAGTACTTC. Amino acid sequence: CASSPRSGASYEQYF. The V and J genes are TRBV4-3 and TRBJ2-7; a possible D gene is TRBD1 (6 bases). V lost 4 bases, J lost 0 bases, and 13 bases lay in between. The length of the CDR3 is 15 residues. Germline lookup yields CDR1 LGHNA and CDR2 YSLEER.

This clonotype was counted only a few times. The chain carries TRBV5-1 and TRBJ1-6; 8 nucleotides match TRBD1. The germline V gene has CDR1 SGHRS and CDR2 YFSETQ. Germline trimming cut 3 bases from V and 6 bases from J; bases unmatched to any gene: 2. The CDR3 has 14 amino acids. This CDR3 reads CASSSRGPNSPLHF. The CDR3 nucleotides read TGCGCCAGCAGCTCCAGGGGGCCTAATTCACCCCTCCACTTT.